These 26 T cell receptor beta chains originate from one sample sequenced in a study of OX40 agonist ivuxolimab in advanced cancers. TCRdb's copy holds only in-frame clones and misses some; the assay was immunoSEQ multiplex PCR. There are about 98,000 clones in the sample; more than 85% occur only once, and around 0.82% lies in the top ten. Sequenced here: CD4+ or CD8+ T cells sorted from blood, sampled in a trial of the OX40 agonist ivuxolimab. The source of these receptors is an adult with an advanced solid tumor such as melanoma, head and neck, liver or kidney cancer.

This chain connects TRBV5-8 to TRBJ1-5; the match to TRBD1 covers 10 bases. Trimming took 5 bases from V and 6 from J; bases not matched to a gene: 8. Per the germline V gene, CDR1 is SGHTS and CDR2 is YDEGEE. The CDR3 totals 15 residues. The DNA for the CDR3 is TGTGCCAGCAGTCCCGGGACAGGGGATACTCAGCCCCAGCATTTT. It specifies CASSPGTGDTQPQHF.

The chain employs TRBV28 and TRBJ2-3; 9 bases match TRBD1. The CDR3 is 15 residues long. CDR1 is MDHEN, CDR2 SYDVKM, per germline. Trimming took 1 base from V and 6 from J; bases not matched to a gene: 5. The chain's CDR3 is CASSLLQGAMDTQYF. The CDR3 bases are TGTGCCAGCAGTTTATTACAGGGGGCCATGGATACGCAGTATTTT.

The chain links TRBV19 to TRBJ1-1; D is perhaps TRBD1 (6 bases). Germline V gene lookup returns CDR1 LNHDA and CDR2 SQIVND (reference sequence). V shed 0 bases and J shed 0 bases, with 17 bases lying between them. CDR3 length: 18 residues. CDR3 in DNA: TGTGCCAGTAGTATAGATCTATGGGGCAGGGGAATGAACACTGAAGCTTTCTTT. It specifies CASSIDLWGRGMNTEAFF.

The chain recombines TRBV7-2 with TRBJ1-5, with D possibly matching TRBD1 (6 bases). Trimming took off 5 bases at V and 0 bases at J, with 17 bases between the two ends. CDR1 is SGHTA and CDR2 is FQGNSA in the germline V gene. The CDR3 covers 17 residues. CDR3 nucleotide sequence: TGTGCCAGCAGCCCCCCCGGGGGGCTCTATAGCAATCAGCCCCAGCATTTT. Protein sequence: CASSPPGGLYSNQPQHF.

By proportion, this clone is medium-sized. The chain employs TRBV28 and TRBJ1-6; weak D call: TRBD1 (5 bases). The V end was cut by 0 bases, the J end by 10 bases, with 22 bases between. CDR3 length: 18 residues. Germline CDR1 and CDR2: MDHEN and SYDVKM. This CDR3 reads CASSLWGSGTLGVSPLHF. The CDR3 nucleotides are TGTGCCAGCAGTTTATGGGGTTCCGGGACCCTTGGGGTCTCACCCCTCCACTTT.

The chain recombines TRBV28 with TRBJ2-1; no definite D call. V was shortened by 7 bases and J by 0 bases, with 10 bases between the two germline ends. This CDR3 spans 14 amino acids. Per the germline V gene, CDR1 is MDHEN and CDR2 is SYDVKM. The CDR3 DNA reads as TGTGCCAGCAAGGGATACAGCTCCTACAATGAGCAGTTCTTC. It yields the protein CASKGYSSYNEQFF.

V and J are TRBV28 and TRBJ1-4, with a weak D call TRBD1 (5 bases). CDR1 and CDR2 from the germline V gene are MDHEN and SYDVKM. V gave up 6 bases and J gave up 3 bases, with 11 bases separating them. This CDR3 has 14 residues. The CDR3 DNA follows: TGTGCCAGCAGCGGAACAGGACCTAATGAAAAACTGTTTTTT. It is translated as CASSGTGPNEKLFF.

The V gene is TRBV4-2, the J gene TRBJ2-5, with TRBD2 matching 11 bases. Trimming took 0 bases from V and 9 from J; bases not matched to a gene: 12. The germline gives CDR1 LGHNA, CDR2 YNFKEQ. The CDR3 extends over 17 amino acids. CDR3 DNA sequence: TGTGCCAGCAGCCAAGAATTAAGACTAGCGGGGCCGTCAGCCCAGTACTTC. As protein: CASSQELRLAGPSAQYF.

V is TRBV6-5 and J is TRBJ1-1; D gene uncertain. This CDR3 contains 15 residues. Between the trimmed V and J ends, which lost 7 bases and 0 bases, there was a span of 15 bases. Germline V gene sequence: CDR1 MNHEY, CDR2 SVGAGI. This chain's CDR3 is CASTRRPEMNTEAFF. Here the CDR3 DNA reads TGTGCCAGCACCCGGCGGCCAGAAATGAACACTGAAGCTTTCTTT.

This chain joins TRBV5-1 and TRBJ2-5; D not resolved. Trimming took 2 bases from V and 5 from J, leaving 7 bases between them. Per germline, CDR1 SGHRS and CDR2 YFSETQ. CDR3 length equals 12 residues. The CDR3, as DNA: TGCGCCAGCAGCTTCCCCGGGGAGACCCAGTACTTC. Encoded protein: CASSFPGETQYF. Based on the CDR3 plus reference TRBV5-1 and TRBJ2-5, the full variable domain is KAGVTQTPRYLIKTRGQQVTLSCSPISGHRSVSWYQQTPGQGLQFLFEYFSETQRNKGNFPGRFSGRQFSNSRSEMNVSTLELGDSALYLCASSFPGETQYFGPGTRLLVL.

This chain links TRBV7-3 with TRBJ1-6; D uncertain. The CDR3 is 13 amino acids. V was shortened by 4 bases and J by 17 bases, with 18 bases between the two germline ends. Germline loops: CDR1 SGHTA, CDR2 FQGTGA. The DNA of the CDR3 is TGTGCCAGCAGCTCCGGGCCCTCCAACCTAATCCACTTT. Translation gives CASSSGPSNLIHF.

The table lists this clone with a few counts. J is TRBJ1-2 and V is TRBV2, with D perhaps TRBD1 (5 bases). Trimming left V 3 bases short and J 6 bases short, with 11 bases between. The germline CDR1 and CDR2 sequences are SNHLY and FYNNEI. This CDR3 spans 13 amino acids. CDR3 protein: CASSEQGTDGYTF. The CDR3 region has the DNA TGTGCCAGCAGTGAGCAGGGAACGGATGGCTACACCTTC.

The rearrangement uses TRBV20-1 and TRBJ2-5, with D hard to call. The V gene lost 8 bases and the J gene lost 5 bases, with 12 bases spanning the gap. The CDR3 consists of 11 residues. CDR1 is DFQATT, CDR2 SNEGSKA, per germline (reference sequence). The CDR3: CSFGLAETQYF. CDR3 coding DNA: TGCAGTTTCGGTCTCGCCGAGACCCAGTACTTC.

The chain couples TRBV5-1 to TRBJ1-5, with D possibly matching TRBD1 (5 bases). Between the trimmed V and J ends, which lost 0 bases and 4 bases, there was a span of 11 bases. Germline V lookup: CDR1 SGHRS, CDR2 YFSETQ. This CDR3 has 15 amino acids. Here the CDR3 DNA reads TGCGCCAGCAGCTTGGCCGGGGCACTTAATCAGCCCCAGCATTTT. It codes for CASSLAGALNQPQHF. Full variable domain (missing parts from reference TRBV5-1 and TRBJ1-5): KAGVTQTPRYLIKTRGQQVTLSCSPISGHRSVSWYQQTPGQGLQFLFEYFSETQRNKGNFPGRFSGRQFSNSRSEMNVSTLELGDSALYLCASSLAGALNQPQHFGDGTRLSIL.

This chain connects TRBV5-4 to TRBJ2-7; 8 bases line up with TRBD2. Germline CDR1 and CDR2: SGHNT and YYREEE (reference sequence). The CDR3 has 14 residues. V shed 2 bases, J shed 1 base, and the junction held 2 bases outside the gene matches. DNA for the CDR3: TGTGCCAGCAGCTTCGGACTAGCATCCTACGAGCAGTACGTC. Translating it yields CASSFGLASYEQYV.

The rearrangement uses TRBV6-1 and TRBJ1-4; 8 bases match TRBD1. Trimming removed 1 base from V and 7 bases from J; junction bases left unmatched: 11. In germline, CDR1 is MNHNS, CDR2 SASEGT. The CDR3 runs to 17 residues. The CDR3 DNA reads TGTGCCAGCAGTGAAGTTCCCGGTGACAGGGGAAGTGAAAAACTGTTTTTT. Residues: CASSEVPGDRGSEKLFF.

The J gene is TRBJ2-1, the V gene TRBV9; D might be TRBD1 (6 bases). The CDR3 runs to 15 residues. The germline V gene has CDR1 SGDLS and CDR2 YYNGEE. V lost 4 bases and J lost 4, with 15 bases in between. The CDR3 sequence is CASSPSGVRYNEQFF. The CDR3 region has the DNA TGTGCCAGCAGCCCCTCAGGGGTAAGGTACAATGAGCAGTTCTTC.

The CDR3 loop reads CARLAGGCTGELFF. CDR3 in DNA: TGTGCTAGACTAGCGGGAGGGTGCACCGGGGAGCTGTTTTTT. This rearrangement joins TRBV12-5 to TRBJ2-2; 13 bases fit TRBD2. The germline V gene encodes CDR1 LGHNT and CDR2 FRNRAP. This CDR3 comprises 14 residues. V gave up 9 bases and J gave up 4 bases; unmatched junction bases: 2.

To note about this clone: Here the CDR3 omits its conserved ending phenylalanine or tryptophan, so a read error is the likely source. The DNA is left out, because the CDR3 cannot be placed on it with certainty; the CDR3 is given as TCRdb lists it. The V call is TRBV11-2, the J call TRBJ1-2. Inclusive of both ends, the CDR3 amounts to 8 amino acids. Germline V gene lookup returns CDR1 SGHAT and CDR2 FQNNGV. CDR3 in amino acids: CASSLGKK.

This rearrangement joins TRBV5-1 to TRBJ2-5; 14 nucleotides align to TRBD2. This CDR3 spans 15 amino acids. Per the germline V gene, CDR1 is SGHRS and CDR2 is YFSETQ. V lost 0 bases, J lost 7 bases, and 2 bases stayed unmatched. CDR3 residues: CASSLAGLAGGTQYF. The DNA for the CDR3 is TGCGCCAGCAGCTTGGCAGGACTAGCGGGAGGGACCCAGTACTTC.

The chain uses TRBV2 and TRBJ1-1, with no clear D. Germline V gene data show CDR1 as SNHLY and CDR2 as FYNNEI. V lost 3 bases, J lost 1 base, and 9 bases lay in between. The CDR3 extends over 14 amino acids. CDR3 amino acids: CASSERQTNTEAFF. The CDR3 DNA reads TGTGCCAGCAGTGAGCGTCAGACGAACACTGAAGCTTTCTTT.

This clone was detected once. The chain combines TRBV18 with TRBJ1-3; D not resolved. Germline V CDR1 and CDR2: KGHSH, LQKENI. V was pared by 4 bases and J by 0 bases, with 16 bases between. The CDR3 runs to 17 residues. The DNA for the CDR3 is TGTGCCAGCTCACTACGCTCTGGCAGTCGCTCTGGAAACACCATATATTTT. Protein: CASSLRSGSRSGNTIYF. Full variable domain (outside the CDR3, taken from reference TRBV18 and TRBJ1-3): NAGVMQNPRHLVRRRGQEARLRCSPMKGHSHVYWYRQLPEEGLKFMVYLQKENIIDESGMPKERFSAEFPKEGPSILRIQQVVRGDSAAYFCASSLRSGSRSGNTIYFGEGSWLTVV.

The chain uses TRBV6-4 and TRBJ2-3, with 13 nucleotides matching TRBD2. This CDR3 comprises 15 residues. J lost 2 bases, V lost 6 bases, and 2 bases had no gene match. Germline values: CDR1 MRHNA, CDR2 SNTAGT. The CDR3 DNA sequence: TGTGCCAGCAGGACTAGCGGGGGGTCCACAGATACGCAGTATTTT. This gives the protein CASRTSGGSTDTQYF.

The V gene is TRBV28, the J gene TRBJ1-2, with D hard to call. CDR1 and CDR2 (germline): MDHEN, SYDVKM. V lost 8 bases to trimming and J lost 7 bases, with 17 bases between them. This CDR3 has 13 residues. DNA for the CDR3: TGTGCCAGCGGCGTCCCCGGACGGGCTGGCTACACCTTC. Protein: CASGVPGRAGYTF.

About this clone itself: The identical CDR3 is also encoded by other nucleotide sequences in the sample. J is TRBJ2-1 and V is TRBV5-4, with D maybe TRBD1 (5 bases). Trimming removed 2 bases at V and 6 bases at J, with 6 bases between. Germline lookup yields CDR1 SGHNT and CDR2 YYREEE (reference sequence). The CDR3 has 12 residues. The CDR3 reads CASSFRGNEQFF. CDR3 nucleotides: TGTGCCAGCAGCTTTAGGGGCAATGAGCAGTTCTTC. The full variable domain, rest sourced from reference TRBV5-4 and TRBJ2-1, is ETGVTQSPTHLIKTRGQQVTLRCSSQSGHNTVSWYQQALGQGPQFIFQYYREEENGRGNFPPRFSGLQFPNYSSELNVNALELDDSALYLCASSFRGNEQFFGPGTRLTVL.

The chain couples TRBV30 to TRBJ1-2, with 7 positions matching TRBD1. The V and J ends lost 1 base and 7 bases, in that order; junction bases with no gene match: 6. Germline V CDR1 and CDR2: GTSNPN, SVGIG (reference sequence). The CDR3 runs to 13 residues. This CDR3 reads CAWSAGTDLGYTF. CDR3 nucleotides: TGTGCCTGGAGTGCCGGGACAGACCTTGGCTACACCTTC.